This T cell receptor (beta chain) is from a study of control samples from healthy donors and cancer patients. Germline values: CDR1 SGHNT, CDR2 YENEEA. The V gene end was trimmed by 4 bases and the J gene end by 6 bases; junction bases not matched to a gene: 9. There are 15 residues in the CDR3. The method was immunoSEQ multiplex PCR; TCRdb's version includes in-frame clones alone and lacks a portion of them. The sample has about 140,000 clones, roughly nine tenths seen once. This clone appeared a few times. V and J are TRBV11-3 and TRBJ2-1; TRBD2 aligns across 7 bases. This receptor was obtained from a woman in her 30s in good health. The sequencing input was blood. The CDR3, as DNA: TGTGCCAGCAGCTCCGGGTCTAGCGGTGTCAATGAGCAGTTCTTC. As protein: CASSSGSSGVNEQFF.